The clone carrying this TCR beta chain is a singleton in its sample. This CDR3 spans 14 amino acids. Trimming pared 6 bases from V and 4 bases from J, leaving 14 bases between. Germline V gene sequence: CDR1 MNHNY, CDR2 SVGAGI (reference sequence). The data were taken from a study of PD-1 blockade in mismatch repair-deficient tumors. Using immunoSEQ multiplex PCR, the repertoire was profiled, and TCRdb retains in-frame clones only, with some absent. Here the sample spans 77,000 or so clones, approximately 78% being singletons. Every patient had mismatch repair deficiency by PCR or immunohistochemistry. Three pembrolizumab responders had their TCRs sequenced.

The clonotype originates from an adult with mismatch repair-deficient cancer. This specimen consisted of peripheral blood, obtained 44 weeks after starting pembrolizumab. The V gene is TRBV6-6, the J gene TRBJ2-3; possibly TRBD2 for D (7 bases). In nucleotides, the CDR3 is TGTGCCAGCAGAGCCTCGGGGGGCGCAGATACGCAGTATTTT. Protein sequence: CASRASGGADTQYF.